Listed here are 12 T cell receptor beta chains from one sample, sequenced in a study of blood T cell repertoires in COVID-19. TCRdb's table, derived via immunoSEQ multiplex PCR, lists solely in-frame clones and lacks some. Of about 300,000 clones in the sample, about nine tenths were seen once. Sample: peripheral blood. The receptors shown here come from a man younger than 35 with active or convalescent COVID-19.

This clone was found once. The chain combines TRBV19 with TRBJ2-5; maybe TRBD2 (5 bases). This CDR3 has 14 residues. V was shortened by 6 bases and J by 2 bases, with 13 bases between the two germline ends. CDR1 and CDR2 (germline): LNHDA, SQIVND (reference sequence). The CDR3 protein is CASSNSPGQETQYF. The CDR3 coding sequence is TGTGCCAGTAGCAATTCGCCGGGGCAAGAGACCCAGTACTTC.

This sequence joins TRBV4-1 and TRBJ2-7; 7 bases map to TRBD2. The CDR3 runs 14 residues. Germline trimming cut 2 bases from V and 2 bases from J; bases unmatched to any gene: 3. CDR1 and CDR2 (germline): MGHRA, YSYEKL. Here the CDR3 reads CASSQRRGTYEQYF. The CDR3 DNA follows: TGCGCCAGCAGCCAACGGCGGGGGACCTACGAGCAGTACTTC.

The genes are TRBV6-1 and TRBJ1-2; the D gene is possibly TRBD1 (6 bases). The CDR3 totals 13 residues. Germline lookup yields CDR1 MNHNS and CDR2 SASEGT. With 1 base removed from V and 6 bases from J, the gap between germline ends came to 9 bases. The CDR3 reads CASSEEAGDGYTF. DNA for the CDR3: TGTGCCAGCAGTGAAGAGGCAGGGGATGGCTACACCTTC.

The chain links TRBV13 to TRBJ2-1, with TRBD2 identical over 10 bases. J was trimmed by 6 bases and V by 5 bases; bases with no gene match: 13. CDR1 PRHDT and CDR2 FYEKMQ come from the germline V gene (reference sequence). The CDR3 spans 17 residues. In DNA, the CDR3 is TGTGCCAGCAGCCAACTGATTAGCGGGGGGAGGGCCAATGAGCAGTTCTTC. Encoded protein: CASSQLISGGRANEQFF. Full variable domain (missing parts from reference TRBV13 and TRBJ2-1): AAGVIQSPRHLIKEKRETATLKCYPIPRHDTVYWYQQGPGQDPQFLISFYEKMQSDKGSIPDRFSAQQFSDYHSELNMSSLELGDSALYFCASSQLISGGRANEQFFGPGTRLTVL.

The V gene is TRBV7-3, the J gene TRBJ1-1, with TRBD1 matching over 10 bases. The J segment lost 4 bases and the V segment lost 5 bases, leaving 10 bases of the junction unmatched. The CDR3 is 16 amino acids. Germline V CDR1 and CDR2: SGHTA, FQGTGA. Here the CDR3 reads CASSTRQGAPFTEAFF. The DNA for the CDR3 is TGTGCCAGCAGCACCCGACAGGGGGCCCCCTTCACTGAAGCTTTCTTT.

The genes are TRBV11-3 and TRBJ2-3, with TRBD1 as a possible D gene (7 bases). The CDR3 is 15 residues long. Trimming pared 5 bases from V and 2 bases from J, leaving 14 bases between. Looked up from germline, CDR1 is SGHNT and CDR2 is YENEEA. The CDR3 nucleotides are TGTGCCAGCAGCCCCAGGGGGGACCCCACAGATACGCAGTATTTT. This sequence encodes CASSPRGDPTDTQYF.

The V and J genes are TRBV7-2 and TRBJ2-3; 8 bases are a match to TRBD2. V lost 0 bases and J lost 5; bases outside the gene matches: 7. CDR1 and CDR2 from the germline V gene are SGHTA and FQGNSA. The CDR3 runs to 16 residues. This CDR3 reads CASSLASGGGLDTQYF. The CDR3 region has the DNA TGTGCCAGCAGCTTAGCCTCGGGCGGGGGGTTAGATACGCAGTATTTT.

The rearrangement uses TRBV4-1 and TRBJ2-2; tentatively, D is TRBD1 (7 bases). Trimming removed 4 bases at V and 4 bases at J, with 10 bases between. This CDR3 region has 14 residues. CDR1 MGHRA and CDR2 YSYEKL come from the germline V gene. CDR3 loop: CASSRQGGTGELFF. DNA of the CDR3: TGCGCCAGCAGCCGTCAGGGGGGCACCGGGGAGCTGTTTTTT.

To note about this clone: Other DNA sequences within the sample encode an identical CDR3. The chain joins TRBV2 to TRBJ2-1; unclear D gene. CDR1 and CDR2 (germline): SNHLY, FYNNEI. This CDR3 comprises 14 residues. V lost 3 bases to trimming and J lost 0 bases, with 6 bases between them. The CDR3 sequence: CASSDTSSYNEQFF. Written as DNA, the CDR3 is TGTGCCAGCAGTGATACCAGCTCCTACAATGAGCAGTTCTTC. Full variable domain (outside the CDR3, taken from reference TRBV2 and TRBJ2-1): EPEVTQTPSHQVTQMGQEVILRCVPISNHLYFYWYRQILGQKVEFLVSFYNNEISEKSEIFDDQFSVERPDGSNFTLKIRSTKLEDSAMYFCASSDTSSYNEQFFGPGTRLTVL.

This clone was recorded once. The chain employs TRBV27 and TRBJ2-1, with 10 bases identical to TRBD2. The CDR3 extends over 15 amino acids. Looked up from germline, CDR1 is MNHEY and CDR2 is SMNVEV (reference sequence). The junction had 10 bases not matched to a gene; V was cut back by 6 bases and J by 8 bases. The DNA for the CDR3 is TGTGCCAGCAGCCCCCAACTAGCGGGGCCCCATGAGCAGTTCTTC. Protein sequence: CASSPQLAGPHEQFF.

The V gene is TRBV7-9, the J gene TRBJ2-7; no clear D gene. Germline CDR1 and CDR2: SEHNR and FQNEAQ (reference sequence). The V and J ends lost 2 bases and 0 bases respectively, with 8 bases between them. CDR3 length: 14 residues. The CDR3 loop reads CASSLMGSSYEQYF. The CDR3 nucleotides are TGTGCCAGCAGCTTAATGGGCAGCTCCTACGAGCAGTACTTC. The full variable domain, in which reference TRBV7-9 and TRBJ2-7 provide the parts outside the CDR3, is DTGVSQNPRHKITKRGQNVTFRCDPISEHNRLYWYRQTLGQGPEFLTYFQNEAQLEKSRLLSDRFSAERPKGSFSTLEIQRTEQGDSAMYLCASSLMGSSYEQYFGPGTRLTVT.

On this clone: Other DNA variants within this sample encode the same CDR3. This CDR3 is CASSIRGRNQPQHF. For the CDR3, the DNA is TGTGCCAGTAGTATACGAGGTCGCAATCAGCCCCAGCATTTT. This chain links TRBV19 with TRBJ1-5; D gene uncertain. Trimming removed 2 bases from V and 2 bases from J, with 7 bases in between. The CDR3 extends over 14 amino acids. Germline CDR1 is LNHDA and CDR2 is SQIVND (reference sequence). Filled out from reference TRBV19 and TRBJ1-5, the complete variable domain reads DGGITQSPKYLFRKEGQNVTLSCEQNLNHDAMYWYRQDPGQGLRLIYYSQIVNDFQKGDIAEGYSVSREKKESFPLTVTSAQKNPTAFYLCASSIRGRNQPQHFGDGTRLSIL.